This entry features one T cell receptor beta chain sequence. As yet, its antigen is unknown. A 5'RACE reaction primed in the constant segment made cDNA libraries of TCR alpha and TCR beta, and these carried sample barcodes and UMIs. TCRdb ran MiXCR on the 5' RACE reads and lists one entry per CDR3 protein. This sample has more than 100,000 distinct CDR3 sequences, with 5% to 6.5% found just once. Germline trimming cut 5 bases from V and 3 bases from J; bases unmatched to any gene: 3. Germline CDR1 SGHAT, CDR2 FQNNGV. The CDR3 sequence is 13 residues long. The data stem from a study of T-cell memory formation after mild COVID-19. Study-level background: In these data, TCR clusters were largely donor specific.

General observations from the study: A balance of CD4 and CD8 characterized clones contracting day 15 to 85, whereas later expanders leaned CD4+. The finding that pre-infection memory included some responding clones suggested that cross-reactive memory joined.

This TCR came from an adult woman who had mild COVID-19 (a few samples of this study predate the infection). Cell type and time point are not known. The chain is built from TRBV11-2 and TRBJ1-1, with 7 positions matching TRBD1. Input material: PBMCs or a T cell subset sorted from them (not recorded which). Here the CDR3 DNA reads TGTGCCAGCAGCCGGGGACAGTACACTGAAGCTTTCTTT. Its translation is CASSRGQYTEAFF. Looking up the rest from reference TRBV11-2 and TRBJ1-1 gives the full variable domain: EAGVAQSPRYKIIEKRQSVAFWCNPISGHATLYWYQQILGQGPKLLIQFQNNGVVDDSQLPKDRFSAERLKGVDSTLKIQPAKLEDSAVYLCASSRGQYTEAFFGQGTRLTVV.